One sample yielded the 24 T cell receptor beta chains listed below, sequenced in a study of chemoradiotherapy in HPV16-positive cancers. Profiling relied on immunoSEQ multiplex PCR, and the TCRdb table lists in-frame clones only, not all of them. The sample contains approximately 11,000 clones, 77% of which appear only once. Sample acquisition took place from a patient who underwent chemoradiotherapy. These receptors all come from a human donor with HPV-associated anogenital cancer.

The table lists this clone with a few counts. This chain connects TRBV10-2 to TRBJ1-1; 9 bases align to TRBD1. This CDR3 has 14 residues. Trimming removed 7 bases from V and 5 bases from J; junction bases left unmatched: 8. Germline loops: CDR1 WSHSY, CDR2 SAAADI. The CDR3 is CASNGPDRGTEAFF. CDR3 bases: TGCGCCAGCAATGGACCGGACAGGGGAACTGAAGCTTTCTTT.

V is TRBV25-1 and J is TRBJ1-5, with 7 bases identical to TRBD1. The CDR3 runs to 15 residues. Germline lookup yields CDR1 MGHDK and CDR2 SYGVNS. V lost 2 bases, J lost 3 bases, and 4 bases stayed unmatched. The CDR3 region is CASSERDSYNQPQHF. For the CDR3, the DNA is TGTGCCAGCAGTGAAAGGGACAGTTACAATCAGCCCCAGCATTTT.

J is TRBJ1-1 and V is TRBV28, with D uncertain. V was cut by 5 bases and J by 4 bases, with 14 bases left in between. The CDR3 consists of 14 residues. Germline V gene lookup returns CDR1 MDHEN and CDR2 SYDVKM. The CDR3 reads CASSPLGGSTEAFF. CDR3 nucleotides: TGTGCCAGCAGTCCCCTAGGTGGTAGCACTGAAGCTTTCTTT.

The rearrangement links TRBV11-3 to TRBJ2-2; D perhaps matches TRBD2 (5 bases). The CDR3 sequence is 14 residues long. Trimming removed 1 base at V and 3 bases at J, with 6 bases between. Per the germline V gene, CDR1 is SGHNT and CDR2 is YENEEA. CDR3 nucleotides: TGTGCCAGCAGCTTAGCGGGGTACACCGGGGAGCTGTTTTTT. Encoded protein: CASSLAGYTGELFF.

CDR3 DNA sequence: TGTGCCAGCAGCTTACTAGCGGGAGTTGGTGAGCAGTTCTTC. Its protein product is CASSLLAGVGEQFF. This chain uses TRBV7-3 with TRBJ2-1; 10 positions match TRBD2. V was pared by 2 bases and J by 9 bases, with 4 bases of the junction left unmatched. The CDR3 is 14 amino acids. Germline assignment: CDR1 SGHTA and CDR2 FQGTGA. The whole variable domain, filled in from reference TRBV7-3 and TRBJ2-1, reads GAGVSQTPSNKVTEKGKYVELRCDPISGHTALYWYRQSLGQGPEFLIYFQGTGAADDSGLPNDRFFAVRPEGSVSTLKIQRTERGDSAVYLCASSLLAGVGEQFFGPGTRLTVL.

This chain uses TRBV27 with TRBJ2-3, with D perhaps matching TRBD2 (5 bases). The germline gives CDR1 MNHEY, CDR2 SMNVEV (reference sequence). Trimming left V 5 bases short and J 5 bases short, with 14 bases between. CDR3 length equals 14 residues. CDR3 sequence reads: CASSPPLGVDTQYF. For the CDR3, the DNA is TGTGCCAGCAGTCCACCCCTGGGAGTAGATACGCAGTATTTT.

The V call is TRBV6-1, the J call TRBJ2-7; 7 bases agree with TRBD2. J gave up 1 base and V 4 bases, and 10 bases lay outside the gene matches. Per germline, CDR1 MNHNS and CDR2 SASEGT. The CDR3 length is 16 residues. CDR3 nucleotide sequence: TGTGCCAGCAGTGGACGATCTGGGGGGGTTTCCTACGAGCAGTACTTC. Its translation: CASSGRSGGVSYEQYF.

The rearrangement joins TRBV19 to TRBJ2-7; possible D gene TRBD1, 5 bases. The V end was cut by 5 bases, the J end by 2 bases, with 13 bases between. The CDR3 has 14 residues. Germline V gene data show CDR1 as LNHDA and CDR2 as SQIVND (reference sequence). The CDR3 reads CASSSTTATYEQYF. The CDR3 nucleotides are TGTGCCAGTAGTTCGACGACAGCCACCTACGAGCAGTACTTC. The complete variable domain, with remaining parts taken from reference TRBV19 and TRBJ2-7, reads DGGITQSPKYLFRKEGQNVTLSCEQNLNHDAMYWYRQDPGQGLRLIYYSQIVNDFQKGDIAEGYSVSREKKESFPLTVTSAQKNPTAFYLCASSSTTATYEQYFGPGTRLTVT.

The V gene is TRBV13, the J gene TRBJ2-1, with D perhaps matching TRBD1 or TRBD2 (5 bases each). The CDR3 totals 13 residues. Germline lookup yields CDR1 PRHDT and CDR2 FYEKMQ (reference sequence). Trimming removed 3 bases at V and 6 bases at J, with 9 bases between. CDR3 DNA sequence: TGTGCCAGCAGCTTGGGGGTACCCAATGAGCAGTTCTTC. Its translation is CASSLGVPNEQFF.

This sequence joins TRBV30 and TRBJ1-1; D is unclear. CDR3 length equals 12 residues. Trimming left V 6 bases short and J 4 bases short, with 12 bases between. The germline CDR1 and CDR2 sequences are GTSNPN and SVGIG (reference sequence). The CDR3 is CACHPDFTEAFF. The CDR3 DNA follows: TGTGCCTGTCACCCAGACTTCACTGAAGCTTTCTTT.

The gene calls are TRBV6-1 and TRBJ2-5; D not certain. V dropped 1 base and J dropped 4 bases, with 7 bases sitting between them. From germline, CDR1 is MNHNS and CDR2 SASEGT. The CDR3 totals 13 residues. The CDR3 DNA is TGTGCCAGCAGTGAAGTTGGTAGAGAGACCCAGTACTTC. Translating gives CASSEVGRETQYF.

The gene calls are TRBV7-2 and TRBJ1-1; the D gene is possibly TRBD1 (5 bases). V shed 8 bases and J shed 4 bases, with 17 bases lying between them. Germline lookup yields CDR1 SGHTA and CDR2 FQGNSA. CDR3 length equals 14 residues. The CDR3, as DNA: TGTGCCAGCTGGGGGAGGGACGGATTCACTGAAGCTTTCTTT. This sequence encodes CASWGRDGFTEAFF.

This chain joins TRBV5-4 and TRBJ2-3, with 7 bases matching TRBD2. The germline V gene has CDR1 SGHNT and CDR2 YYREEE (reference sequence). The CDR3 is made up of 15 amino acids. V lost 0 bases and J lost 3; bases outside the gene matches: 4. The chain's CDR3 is CASSLGRRGTDTQYF. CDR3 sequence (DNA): TGTGCCAGCAGCTTGGGGCGGCGGGGGACAGATACGCAGTATTTT.

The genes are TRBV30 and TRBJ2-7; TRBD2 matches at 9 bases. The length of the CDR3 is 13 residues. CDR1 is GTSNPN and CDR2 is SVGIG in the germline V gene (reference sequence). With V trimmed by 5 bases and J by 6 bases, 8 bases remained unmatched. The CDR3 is CAWGRGGGGEQYF. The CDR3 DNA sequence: TGTGCCTGGGGGCGCGGCGGGGGGGGCGAGCAGTACTTC.

The CDR3 spells CASSPPGLADNEQFF. The CDR3 DNA reads as TGTGCCAGCTCACCGCCGGGACTAGCGGACAATGAGCAGTTCTTC. The chain carries TRBV18 and TRBJ2-1; 11 positions match TRBD2. Germline V gene sequence: CDR1 KGHSH, CDR2 LQKENI. V trimming: 3 bases; J trimming: 5 bases; junction bases outside the gene matches: 3. The CDR3 runs 15 residues. The full variable domain, its missing parts supplied by reference TRBV18 and TRBJ2-1, is NAGVMQNPRHLVRRRGQEARLRCSPMKGHSHVYWYRQLPEEGLKFMVYLQKENIIDESGMPKERFSAEFPKEGPSILRIQQVVRGDSAAYFCASSPPGLADNEQFFGPGTRLTVL.

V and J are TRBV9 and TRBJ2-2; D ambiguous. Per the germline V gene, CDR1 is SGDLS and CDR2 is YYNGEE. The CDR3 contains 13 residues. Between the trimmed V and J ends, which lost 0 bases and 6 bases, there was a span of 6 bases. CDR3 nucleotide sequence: TGTGCCAGCAGCGTAGCCGAGGCCGGGGAGCTGTTTTTT. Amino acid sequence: CASSVAEAGELFF.

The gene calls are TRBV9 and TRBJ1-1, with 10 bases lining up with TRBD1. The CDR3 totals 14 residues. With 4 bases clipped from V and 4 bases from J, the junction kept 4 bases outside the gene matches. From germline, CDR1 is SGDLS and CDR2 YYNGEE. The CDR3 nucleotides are TGTGCCAGCAGCACAGGACAGGGGGGCACTGAAGCTTTCTTT. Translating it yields CASSTGQGGTEAFF. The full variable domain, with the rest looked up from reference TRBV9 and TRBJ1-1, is DSGVTQTPKHLITATGQRVTLRCSPRSGDLSVYWYQQSLDQGLQFLIQYYNGEERAKGNILERFSAQQFPDLHSELNLSSLELGDSALYFCASSTGQGGTEAFFGQGTRLTVV.

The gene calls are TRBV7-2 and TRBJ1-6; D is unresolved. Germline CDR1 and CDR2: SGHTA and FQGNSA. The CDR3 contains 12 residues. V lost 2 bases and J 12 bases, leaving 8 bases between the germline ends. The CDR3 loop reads CASSLPGIPLHF. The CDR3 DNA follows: TGTGCCAGCAGCTTACCCGGGATACCCCTCCACTTT.

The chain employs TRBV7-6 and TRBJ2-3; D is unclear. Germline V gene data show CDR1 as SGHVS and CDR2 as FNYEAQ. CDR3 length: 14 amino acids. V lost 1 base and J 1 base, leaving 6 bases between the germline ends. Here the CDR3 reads CASSLVSRTDTQYF. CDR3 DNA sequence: TGTGCCAGCAGCTTAGTGTCTCGCACAGATACGCAGTATTTT.

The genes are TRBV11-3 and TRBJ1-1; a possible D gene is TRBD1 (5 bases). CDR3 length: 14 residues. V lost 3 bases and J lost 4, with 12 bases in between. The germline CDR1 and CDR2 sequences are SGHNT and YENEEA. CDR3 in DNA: TGTGCCAGCAGCTTTGGTGACGGGGGCACTGAAGCTTTCTTT. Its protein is CASSFGDGGTEAFF.

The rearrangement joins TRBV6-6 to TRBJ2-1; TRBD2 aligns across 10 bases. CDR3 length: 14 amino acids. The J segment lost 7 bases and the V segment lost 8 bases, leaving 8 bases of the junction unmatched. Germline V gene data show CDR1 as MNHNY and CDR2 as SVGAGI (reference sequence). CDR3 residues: CASLLAGNQNEQFF. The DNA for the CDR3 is TGTGCCAGCCTACTAGCGGGGAACCAGAATGAGCAGTTCTTC.

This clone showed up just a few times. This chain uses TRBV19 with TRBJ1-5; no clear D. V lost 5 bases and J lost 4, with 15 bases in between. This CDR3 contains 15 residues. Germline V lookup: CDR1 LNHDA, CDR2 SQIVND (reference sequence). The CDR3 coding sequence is TGTGCCAGTAGTTTCATCGGGGTTGAGAATCAGCCCCAGCATTTT. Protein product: CASSFIGVENQPQHF.

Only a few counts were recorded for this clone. The CDR3 nucleotides are TGTGCCAGCAGTTTATGGCTCCAGGCCCGATACGAGCAGTACTTC. This codes for CASSLWLQARYEQYF. This sequence joins TRBV28 and TRBJ2-7; D gene uncertain. V gave up 0 bases and J gave up 4 bases, with 13 bases separating them. Germline V gene lookup returns CDR1 MDHEN and CDR2 SYDVKM. CDR3 length: 15 residues. Based on the CDR3 plus reference TRBV28 and TRBJ2-7, the full variable domain is DVKVTQSSRYLVKRTGEKVFLECVQDMDHENMFWYRQDPGLGLRLIYFSYDVKMKEKGDIPEGYSVSREKKERFSLILESASTNQTSMYLCASSLWLQARYEQYFGPGTRLTVT.

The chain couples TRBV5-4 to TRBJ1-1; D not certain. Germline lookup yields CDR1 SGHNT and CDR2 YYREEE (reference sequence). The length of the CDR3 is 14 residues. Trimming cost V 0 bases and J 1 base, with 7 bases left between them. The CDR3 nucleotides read TGTGCCAGCAGCTTGGAACTCAGGAACACTGAAGCTTTCTTT. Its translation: CASSLELRNTEAFF.